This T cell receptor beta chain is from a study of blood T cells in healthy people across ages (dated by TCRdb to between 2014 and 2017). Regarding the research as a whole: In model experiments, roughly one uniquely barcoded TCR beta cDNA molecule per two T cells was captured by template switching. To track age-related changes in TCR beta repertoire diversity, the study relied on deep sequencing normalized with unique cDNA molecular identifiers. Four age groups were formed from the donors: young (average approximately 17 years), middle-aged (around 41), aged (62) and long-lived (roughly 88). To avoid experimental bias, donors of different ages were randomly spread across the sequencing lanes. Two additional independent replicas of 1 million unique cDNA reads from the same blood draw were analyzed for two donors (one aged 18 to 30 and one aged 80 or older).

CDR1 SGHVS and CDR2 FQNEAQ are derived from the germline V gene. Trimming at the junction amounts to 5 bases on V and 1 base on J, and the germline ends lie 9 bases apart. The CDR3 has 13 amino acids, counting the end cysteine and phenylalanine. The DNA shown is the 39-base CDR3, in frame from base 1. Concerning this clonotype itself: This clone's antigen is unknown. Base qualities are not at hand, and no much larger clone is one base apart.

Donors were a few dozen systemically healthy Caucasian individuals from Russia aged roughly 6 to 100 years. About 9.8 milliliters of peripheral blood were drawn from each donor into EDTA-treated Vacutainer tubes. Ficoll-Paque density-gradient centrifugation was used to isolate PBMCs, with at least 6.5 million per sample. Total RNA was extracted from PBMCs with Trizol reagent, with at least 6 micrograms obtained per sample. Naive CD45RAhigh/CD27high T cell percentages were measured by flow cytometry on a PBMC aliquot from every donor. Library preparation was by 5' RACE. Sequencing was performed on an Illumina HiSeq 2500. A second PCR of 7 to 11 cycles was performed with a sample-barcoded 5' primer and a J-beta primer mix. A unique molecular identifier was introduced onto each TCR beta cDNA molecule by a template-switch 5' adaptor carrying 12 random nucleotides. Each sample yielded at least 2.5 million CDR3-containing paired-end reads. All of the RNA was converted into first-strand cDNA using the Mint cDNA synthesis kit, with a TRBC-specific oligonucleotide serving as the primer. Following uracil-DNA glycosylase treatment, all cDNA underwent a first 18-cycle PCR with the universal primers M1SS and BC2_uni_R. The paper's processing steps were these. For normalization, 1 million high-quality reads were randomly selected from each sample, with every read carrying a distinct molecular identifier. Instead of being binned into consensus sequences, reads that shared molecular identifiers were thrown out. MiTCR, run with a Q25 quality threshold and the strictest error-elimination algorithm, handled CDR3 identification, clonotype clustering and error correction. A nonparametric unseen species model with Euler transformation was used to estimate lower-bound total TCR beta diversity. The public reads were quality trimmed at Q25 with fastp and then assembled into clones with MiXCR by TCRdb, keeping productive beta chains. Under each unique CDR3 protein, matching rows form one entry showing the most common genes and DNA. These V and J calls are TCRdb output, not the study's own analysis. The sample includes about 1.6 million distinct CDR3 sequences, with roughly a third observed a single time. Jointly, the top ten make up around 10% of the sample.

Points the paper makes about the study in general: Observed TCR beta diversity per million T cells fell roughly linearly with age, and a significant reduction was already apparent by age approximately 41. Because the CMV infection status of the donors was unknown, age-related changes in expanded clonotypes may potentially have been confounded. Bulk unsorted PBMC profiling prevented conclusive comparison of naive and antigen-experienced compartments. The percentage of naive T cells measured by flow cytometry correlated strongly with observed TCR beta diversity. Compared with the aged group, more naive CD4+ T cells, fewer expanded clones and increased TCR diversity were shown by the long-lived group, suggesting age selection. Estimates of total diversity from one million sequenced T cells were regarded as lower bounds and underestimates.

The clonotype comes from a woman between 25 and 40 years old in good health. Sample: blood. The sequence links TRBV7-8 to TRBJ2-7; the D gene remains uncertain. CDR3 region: CASSPDASYEQYF. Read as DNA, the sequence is TGTGCCAGCAGCCCGGACGCGTCCTACGAGCAGTACTTC. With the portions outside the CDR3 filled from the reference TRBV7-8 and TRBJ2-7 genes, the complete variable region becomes GAGVSQSPRYKVAKRGQDVALRCDPISGHVSLFWYQQALGQGPEFLTYFQNEAQLDKSGLPSDRFFAERPEGSVSTLKIQRTQQEDSAVYLCASSPDASYEQYFGPGTRLTVT.